This paragraph reports one T cell receptor (beta chain). Its specificity is not known. The V end lost 3 bases, the J end lost 7 bases, and 10 bases lay between the germline ends. CDR3 length: 13 amino acids. CDR1 is SGHTA and CDR2 is FQGNSA in the germline V gene. The data were obtained in a study of T cell responses to AZD1222 COVID-19 vaccine. The study's findings and limits: Spike-specific TCR breadth and depth went up after people got two AZD1222 doses.

TCRdb keeps only in-frame clones here, not all; method: immunoSEQ multiplex PCR. The data hold more than 110,000 clones, with approximately 90% observed a single time. Source: peripheral blood, taken on day 0 of AZD1222 vaccination. The receptor comes from an adult in good health. This chain links TRBV7-2 with TRBJ1-5; D gene unclear. The CDR3 DNA follows: TGTGCCAGCAGCTTTAGTGTCGTCCAGCCCCAGCATTTT. Translated, it gives CASSFSVVQPQHF.